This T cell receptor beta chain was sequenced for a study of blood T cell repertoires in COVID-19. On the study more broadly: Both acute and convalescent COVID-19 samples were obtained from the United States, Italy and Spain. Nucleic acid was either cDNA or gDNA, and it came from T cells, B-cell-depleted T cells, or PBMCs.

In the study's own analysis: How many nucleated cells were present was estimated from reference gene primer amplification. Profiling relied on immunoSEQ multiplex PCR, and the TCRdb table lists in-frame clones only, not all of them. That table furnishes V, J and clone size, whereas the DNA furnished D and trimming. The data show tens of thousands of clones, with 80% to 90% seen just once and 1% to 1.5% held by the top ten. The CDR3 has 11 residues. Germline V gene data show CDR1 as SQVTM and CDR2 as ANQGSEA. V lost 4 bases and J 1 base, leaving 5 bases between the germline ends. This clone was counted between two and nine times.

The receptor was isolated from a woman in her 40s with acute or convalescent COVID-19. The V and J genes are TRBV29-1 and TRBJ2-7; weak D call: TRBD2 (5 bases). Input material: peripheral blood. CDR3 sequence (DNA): TGCAGCGTTGGGACTTCCTACGAGCAGTACTTC. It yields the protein CSVGTSYEQYF.